This TCR beta chain was recorded in a study of CXCR3-negative and CXCR3-positive naive CD8 T cells. Looked up from germline, CDR1 is SGHVS and CDR2 is FQNEAQ. The CDR3 sequence is 17 residues long. The authors prepared UMI-labeled TRB cDNA libraries by 5' RACE. Using the 5' RACE reads, TCRdb records one entry per CDR3 protein without DNA. The listing contains some 41,000 distinct CDR3 sequences. The sequence derives from a human donor in good health. Some clones in this sample may be carry-over from other donors' samples. The chain joins TRBV7-8 to TRBJ1-4; checking the TCRdb D call of TRBD1 is not possible without DNA. What was sequenced was memory CD8+ T cells from blood. CDR3 sequence: CASSPPLGDRADEKLFF. Complete variable domain (other parts from reference TRBV7-8 and TRBJ1-4): GAGVSQSPRYKVAKRGQDVALRCDPISGHVSLFWYQQALGQGPEFLTYFQNEAQLDKSGLPSDRFFAERPEGSVSTLKIQRTQQEDSAVYLCASSPPLGDRADEKLFFGSGTQLSVL.